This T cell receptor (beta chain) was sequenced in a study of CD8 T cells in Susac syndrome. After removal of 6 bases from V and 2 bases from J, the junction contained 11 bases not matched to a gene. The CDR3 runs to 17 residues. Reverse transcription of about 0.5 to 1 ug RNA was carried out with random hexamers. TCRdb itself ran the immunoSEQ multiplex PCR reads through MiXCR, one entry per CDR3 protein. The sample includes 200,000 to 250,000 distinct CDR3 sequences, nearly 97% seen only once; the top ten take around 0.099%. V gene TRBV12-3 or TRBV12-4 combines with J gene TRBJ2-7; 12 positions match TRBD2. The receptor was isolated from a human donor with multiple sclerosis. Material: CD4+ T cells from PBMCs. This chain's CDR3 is CASSQGLAGLEAYEQYF. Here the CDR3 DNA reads TGTGCCAGCAGCCAGGGACTAGCGGGCCTGGAGGCCTACGAGCAGTACTTC.